The rows below give T cell receptor beta chains drawn from one sample of a study of T cells generated in artificial thymic organoids. TCRdb redid the calling of the 5' RACE reads with MiXCR, one entry per CDR3 protein. Found here are thousands of distinct CDR3 sequences, 25% to 35% of them singletons; the top ten hold approximately 2.2%. Sequencing was done on a sample of naive CD8+ T cells from blood. These receptors originate from a human donor who gave cord blood stem cells for thymic organoid culture, a cardiac surgery patient who gave postnatal thymus, or a blood donor (not recorded which). Each CDR3 is given with its conserved first and last residue. A D gene is named only where the DNA matches it firmly. Part of the rows lack a size; the others show once, few, many or a class for expanded clones.

v_gene	d_gene	j_gene	abundance	CDR3nt	CDR3aa
TRBV4-1	-	TRBJ2-3	-	TGCGCCGGCAGCCAGGAGGCTGAGCCCAAAACAGATACGCAGTATTTT	CAGSQEAEPKTDTQYF
TRBV6-2/TRBV6-3	TRBD2	TRBJ2-1	-	TGTGCCAGCAGCGGCGGGGGTAGGGGCAATGAGCAGTTCTTC	CASSGGGRGNEQFF
TRBV11-2	-	TRBJ1-6	few	TGTGCCAGCAGCCGTGGGGGGGGTTCACCCCTCCACTTT	CASSRGGGSPLHF
TRBV9	-	TRBJ2-5	medium-sized	TGTGCCAGCAGCCCAGAAGGGGGGGCCCAAGAGACCCAGTACTTC	CASSPEGGAQETQYF
TRBV27	-	TRBJ2-1	medium-sized	TGTGCCAGCAGTTTGAGTAGTTACAATGAGCAGTTCTTC	CASSLSSYNEQFF
TRBV2	-	TRBJ2-7	medium-sized	TGTGCCAGCAGTGGATCATATTTGGCCTACGAGCAGTACTTC	CASSGSYLAYEQYF
TRBV10-2	-	TRBJ2-7	-	TGCGCCAGCAGCACTAACCACGAGCAGTACTTC	CASSTNHEQYF
TRBV27	-	TRBJ2-1	few	TGTGCCAGCGGGCGGGCCTACAATGAGCAGTTCTTC	CASGRAYNEQFF
TRBV6-4	-	TRBJ2-1	few	TGTGCCAGCAGTGACTCGGGCAGCTACAATGAGCAGTTCTTC	CASSDSGSYNEQFF
TRBV3-1	TRBD2	TRBJ2-1	-	TGTGCCAGCAGCGGCACCTTGCTAGCGGGGCCCAATGAGCAGTTCTTC	CASSGTLLAGPNEQFF
TRBV11-2	-	TRBJ2-3	medium-sized	TGTGCCAGCAGCTTCCAGAGGGTTGGCACAGATACGCAGTATTTT	CASSFQRVGTDTQYF
TRBV5-4	-	TRBJ2-1	-	TGTGCCAGCAGCTTGGGCGGCTCCTACAATGAGCAGTTCTTC	CASSLGGSYNEQFF
TRBV20-1	TRBD1	TRBJ2-5	-	TGCAGTGCTAGAGATTTTGAGGGGGCCGGGGAGACCCAGTACTTC	CSARDFEGAGETQYF
TRBV20-1	-	TRBJ1-2	-	TGCAGTGCTAGAGATGGCAGGGTCGGCTACACCTTC	CSARDGRVGYTF
TRBV28	-	TRBJ2-1	few	TGTGCCAGCAGTTCTAGCTCGGGTGAGCAGTTCTTC	CASSSSSGEQFF
TRBV13	TRBD1	TRBJ1-1	medium-sized	TGTGCCAGCAGCACGGGACAGATCGAAGCTTTCTTT	CASSTGQIEAFF
TRBV6-5	-	TRBJ2-3	-	TGTGCCAGCGCGGCAGCGGAATACGAGACCCAGTATTTT	CASAAAEYETQYF
TRBV29-1	-	TRBJ2-7	medium-sized	TGCAGCGTTGCCCCCGACAGGTCCCCCTACGAGCAGTACTTC	CSVAPDRSPYEQYF
TRBV6-6	-	TRBJ2-7	few	TGTGCCAGCAGTTATTGGCCGGGGTGGAGCAAGTACTTC	CASSYWPGWSKYF
TRBV25-1	-	TRBJ2-3	medium-sized	TGTGCCAGCAGAGACAGTGGCACAGATACGCAGTATTTT	CASRDSGTDTQYF
TRBV10-2	-	TRBJ2-7	-	TGCGCCAGCAGTCCCGACATTACCTACGAGCAGTACTTC	CASSPDITYEQYF
TRBV7-2	-	TRBJ2-7	few	TGTGCCAGCAGCTTTTTCAGGTACTACGAGCAGTACTTC	CASSFFRYYEQYF
TRBV12-3/TRBV12-4	TRBD1	TRBJ1-2	few	TGTGCCAGCAGTTTTTCAGGGGGAAGCGGCTACACCTTC	CASSFSGGSGYTF
TRBV25-1	-	TRBJ2-1	-	TGTGCCAGCAGTCAAGGGTCATGGGAGCAGTTCTTC	CASSQGSWEQFF
TRBV27	TRBD1	TRBJ2-7	medium-sized	TGTGCCAGCAGTCAAGGACAGGGCTACGAGCAGTACTTC	CASSQGQGYEQYF
TRBV4-1	TRBD1	TRBJ2-7	-	TGCGCCAGCAGCCAAGATACGGGACAGGGCTACGAGCAGTACTTC	CASSQDTGQGYEQYF
TRBV6-2/TRBV6-3	TRBD1	TRBJ1-2	medium-sized	TGTGCCAGCAGTCCCTGGGACAGCTCTAACTATGGCTACACCTTC	CASSPWDSSNYGYTF
TRBV30	-	TRBJ1-1	-	TGTGCCTGGACCCAACATCTGGGGGGGCAGACTGAAGCTTTCTTT	CAWTQHLGGQTEAFF
TRBV29-1	TRBD1	TRBJ2-1	few	TGCAGCGTTGGACCTGACAGGGGGCGCCGAAATGAGCAGTTCTTC	CSVGPDRGRRNEQFF
TRBV12-3/TRBV12-4	-	TRBJ2-5	few	TGTGCCAGCAGTTTAGGTAGTCCTATAGAGACCCAGTACTTC	CASSLGSPIETQYF
TRBV6-6	-	TRBJ2-7	-	TGTGCCAGCAGTTACGAGGGACGGACTGCAGCCTACGAGCAGTACTTC	CASSYEGRTAAYEQYF
TRBV10-3	TRBD2	TRBJ2-2	medium-sized	TGTGCCATCAGTGAGTGGACTAGCGGAGGCGGGGAGCTGTTTTTT	CAISEWTSGGGELFF
TRBV27	-	TRBJ2-5	few	TGTGCCAGCAGTTTAACGACAGAGAGAGAGACCCAGTACTTC	CASSLTTERETQYF
TRBV4-1	-	TRBJ2-2	-	TGCGCCAGCAGCCTGGGGTGGGGGACCGGGGAGCAGTTTTTT	CASSLGWGTGEQFF
TRBV12-5	-	TRBJ2-7	few	TGTGCTAGTGGCCTAGGGACAAGGGGTTTGTACGAGCAGTACTTC	CASGLGTRGLYEQYF
TRBV19	-	TRBJ1-1	-	TGTGCCAGTAGTATCCTGGGGGACACTGAAGCTTTCTTT	CASSILGDTEAFF
TRBV11-2	-	TRBJ2-7	-	TGTGCCAGCAGCTTAGGGTCAGGGGAAATATACGAGCAGTACTTC	CASSLGSGEIYEQYF
TRBV7-9	-	TRBJ1-1	medium-sized	TGTGCCAGCAGCTTAGTACGTCAAGGCGATGATACTGAAGCTTTCTTT	CASSLVRQGDDTEAFF
TRBV5-1	TRBD1	TRBJ2-7	medium-sized	TGCGCCAGCAGCTTGTTATGGGACAGACCTTACGAGCAGTACTTC	CASSLLWDRPYEQYF
TRBV14	TRBD1	TRBJ2-2	medium-sized	TGTGCCAGCAGCCACTGGGACAGGGTCACCGGGGAGCTGTTTTTT	CASSHWDRVTGELFF
TRBV7-2	TRBD1	TRBJ1-1	medium-sized	TGTGCCAGCAGCTTAACAGGGGGCATGAACACTGAAGCTTTCTTT	CASSLTGGMNTEAFF
TRBV2	-	TRBJ2-5	-	TGTGCCAGCAGGGACGGGGCCTCAGAGACCCAGTACTTC	CASRDGASETQYF
TRBV4-1	TRBD1	TRBJ2-7	few	TGCGCCAGCAGCGATGGGACAGGGGTTTCGGGTGAGCAGTACTTC	CASSDGTGVSGEQYF
TRBV15	-	TRBJ2-2	-	TGTGCCACCAGCAGAGGAACCGGGACACAGAACACCGGGGAGCTGTTTTTT	CATSRGTGTQNTGELFF
TRBV27	-	TRBJ2-3	-	TGTGCCAGCAGTTTTATCGGACCTGACACAGATACGCAGTATTTT	CASSFIGPDTDTQYF
TRBV2	TRBD1	TRBJ2-3	-	TGTGCCAGCGGAACAGGGGAGCAGCCGCAGTATTTT	CASGTGEQPQYF
TRBV6-5	-	TRBJ1-1	-	TGTGCCAGCAGCCACTCCGGGGAGGCTTTCTTT	CASSHSGEAFF
TRBV27	TRBD1	TRBJ1-6	medium-sized	TGTGCCAGCAGAATACAGGGGGCTCCTCTACTCAATTCACCCCTCCACTTT	CASRIQGAPLLNSPLHF